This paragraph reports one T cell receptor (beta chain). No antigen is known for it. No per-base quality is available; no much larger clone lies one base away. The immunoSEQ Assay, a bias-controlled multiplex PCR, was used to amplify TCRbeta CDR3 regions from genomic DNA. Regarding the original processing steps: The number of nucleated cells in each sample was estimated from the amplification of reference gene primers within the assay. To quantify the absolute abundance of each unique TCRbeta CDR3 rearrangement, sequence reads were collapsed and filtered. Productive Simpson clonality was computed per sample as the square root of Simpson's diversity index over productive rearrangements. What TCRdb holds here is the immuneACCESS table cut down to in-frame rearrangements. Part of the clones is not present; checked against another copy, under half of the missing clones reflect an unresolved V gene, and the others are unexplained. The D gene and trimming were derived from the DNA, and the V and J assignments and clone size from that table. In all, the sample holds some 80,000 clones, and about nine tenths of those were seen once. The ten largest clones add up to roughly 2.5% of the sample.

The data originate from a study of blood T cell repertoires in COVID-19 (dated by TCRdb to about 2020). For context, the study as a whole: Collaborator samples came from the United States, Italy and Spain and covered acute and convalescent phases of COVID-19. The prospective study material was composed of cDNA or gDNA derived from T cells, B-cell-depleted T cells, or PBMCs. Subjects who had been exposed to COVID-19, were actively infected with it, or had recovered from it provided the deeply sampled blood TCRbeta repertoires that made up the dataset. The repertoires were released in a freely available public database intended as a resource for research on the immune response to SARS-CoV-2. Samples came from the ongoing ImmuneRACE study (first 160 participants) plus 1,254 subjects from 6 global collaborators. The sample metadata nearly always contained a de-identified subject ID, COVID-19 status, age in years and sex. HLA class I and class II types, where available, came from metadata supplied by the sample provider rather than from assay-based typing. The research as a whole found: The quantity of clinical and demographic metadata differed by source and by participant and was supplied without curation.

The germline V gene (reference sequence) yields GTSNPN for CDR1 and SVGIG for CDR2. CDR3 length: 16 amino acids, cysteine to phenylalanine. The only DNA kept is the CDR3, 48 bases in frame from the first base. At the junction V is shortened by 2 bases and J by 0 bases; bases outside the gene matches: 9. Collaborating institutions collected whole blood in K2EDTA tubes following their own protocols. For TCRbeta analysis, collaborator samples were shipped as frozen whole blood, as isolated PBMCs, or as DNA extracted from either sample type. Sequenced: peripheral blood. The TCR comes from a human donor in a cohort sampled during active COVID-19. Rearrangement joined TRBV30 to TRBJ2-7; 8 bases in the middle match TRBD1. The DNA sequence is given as TGTGCCTGGAGTAACCCCGGACAGGGAAACTCCTACGAGCAGTACTTC. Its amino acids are CAWSNPGQGNSYEQYF.